This T cell receptor (beta chain) was obtained from a study of blood T cell repertoires in COVID-19. This CDR3 contains 18 residues. In germline, CDR1 is LNHDA, CDR2 SQIVND (reference sequence). V lost 8 bases to trimming and J lost 5 bases; unmatched junction nucleotides: 18. Assay used: immunoSEQ multiplex PCR; TCRdb lists only in-frame clones, some missing. The sample contains approximately 400,000 clones, about nine tenths of which appear only once. The clonotype originates from a woman in her thirties or forties who had been exposed to COVID-19. Sequencing was carried out using PBMCs or T cells enriched from blood (not recorded which). This chain links TRBV19 with TRBJ2-2, with 9 bases aligning to TRBD1. CDR3 sequence: CASSAPARQGGRTGELFF. In DNA, the CDR3 is TGTGCCAGTTCCGCTCCCGCACGACAGGGGGGCAGGACCGGGGAGCTGTTTTTT.